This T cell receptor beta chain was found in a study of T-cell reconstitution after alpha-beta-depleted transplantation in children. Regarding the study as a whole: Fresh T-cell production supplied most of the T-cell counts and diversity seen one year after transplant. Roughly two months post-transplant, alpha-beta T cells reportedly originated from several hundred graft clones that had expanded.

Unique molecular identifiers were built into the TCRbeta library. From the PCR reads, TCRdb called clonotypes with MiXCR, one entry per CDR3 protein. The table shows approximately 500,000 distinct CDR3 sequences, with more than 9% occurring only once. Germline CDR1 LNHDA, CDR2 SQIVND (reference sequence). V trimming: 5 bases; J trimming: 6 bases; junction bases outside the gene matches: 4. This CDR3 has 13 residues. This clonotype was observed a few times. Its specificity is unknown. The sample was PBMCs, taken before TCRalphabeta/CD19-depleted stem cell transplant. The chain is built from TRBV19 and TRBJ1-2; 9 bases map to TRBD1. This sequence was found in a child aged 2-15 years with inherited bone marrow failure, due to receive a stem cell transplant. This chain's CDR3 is CASSGTGIHGYTF. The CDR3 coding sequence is TGTGCCAGTAGTGGGACAGGGATCCATGGCTACACCTTC.